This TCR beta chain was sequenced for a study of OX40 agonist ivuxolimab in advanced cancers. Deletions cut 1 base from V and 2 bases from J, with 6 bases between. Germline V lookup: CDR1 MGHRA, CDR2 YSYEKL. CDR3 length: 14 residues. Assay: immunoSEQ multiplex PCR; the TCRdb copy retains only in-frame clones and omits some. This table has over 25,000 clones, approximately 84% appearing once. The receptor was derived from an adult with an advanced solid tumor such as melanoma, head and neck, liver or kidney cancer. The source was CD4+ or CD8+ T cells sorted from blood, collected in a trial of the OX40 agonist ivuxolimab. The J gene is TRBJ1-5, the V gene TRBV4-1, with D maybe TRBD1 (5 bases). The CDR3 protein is CASSQVGGNQPQHF. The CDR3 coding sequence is TGCGCCAGCAGCCAAGTGGGGGGCAATCAGCCCCAGCATTTT.